A selection of T cell receptor beta chains follows, all from one sample in a study of T cells in Graves' hyperthyroidism and ophthalmopathy. TCRdb reprocessed the multiplex PCR reads via MiXCR and lists one record per CDR3 protein. This sample has around 500,000 distinct CDR3 sequences, with around an eighth found just once. The material sequenced was blood. These receptors were obtained from a woman under 30 with Graves' hyperthyroidism. Each CDR3 is given with its conserved first and last residue. Fields, in order: J gene, clone size, V gene, CDR3 protein. For some rows the clone size is stated as once, few or many, or as a class when expanded; others skip it.

J: TRBJ2-3
size: few
V: TRBV19
CDR3: CASSIGGGLTDTQYF

J: TRBJ1-1
size: many
V: TRBV28
CDR3: CASSLTQGVFMNTEAFF

J: TRBJ2-6
size: many
V: TRBV7-9
CDR3: CASSSPLIGANVLTF

J: TRBJ2-7
size: many
V: TRBV5-1
CDR3: CASSLGLAGAREQYF

J: TRBJ1-6
size: many
V: TRBV12-3/TRBV12-4
CDR3: CASSLPPVTGGSPLHF

J: TRBJ2-2
size: many
V: TRBV12-3/TRBV12-4
CDR3: CASSAPGLAPTGELFF

J: TRBJ2-1
size: many
V: TRBV12-3/TRBV12-4
CDR3: CASSLKENEQFF

J: TRBJ2-1
size: many
V: TRBV20-1
CDR3: CSALSRTPSGSQFF

J: TRBJ1-2
size: few
V: TRBV5-4
CDR3: CASSDLSQGSWYGYTF

J: TRBJ1-3
size: few
V: TRBV9
CDR3: CASSALGFSGNTIYF

J: TRBJ1-2
size: NA
V: TRBV28
CDR3: CTSSFGDSMDFYGYTF

J: TRBJ2-3
size: many
V: TRBV11-2
CDR3: CASSLVGGLARPDTQYF

J: TRBJ2-1
size: many
V: TRBV11-2
CDR3: CASSGSTGGLAEYNEQFF

J: TRBJ2-1
size: many
V: TRBV11-3
CDR3: CASSFGAVNEQFF

J: TRBJ1-6
size: many
V: TRBV12-3/TRBV12-4
CDR3: CASSPQGRGYNSPLHF

J: TRBJ2-2
size: many
V: TRBV14
CDR3: CASSPRNLGNTGELFF

J: TRBJ1-1
size: many
V: TRBV6-5
CDR3: CASSYSRVSNTEAFF

J: TRBJ2-2
size: few
V: TRBV30
CDR3: CAWRPPSNTGELFF

J: TRBJ1-2
size: many
V: TRBV30
CDR3: CAWSVPWTDGYTF

J: TRBJ1-1
size: many
V: TRBV19
CDR3: CASRSTGGWNTEAFF

J: TRBJ1-3
size: NA
V: TRBV6-2/TRBV6-3
CDR3: CASSSRQGTRNTIYF

J: TRBJ1-2
size: many
V: TRBV13
CDR3: CASSRRRDREIYGYTF

J: TRBJ1-1
size: many
V: TRBV18
CDR3: CASSRTRDGQNEAFF

J: TRBJ2-7
size: many
V: TRBV3-1
CDR3: CATRNSFDTYEQYF

J: TRBJ2-1
size: many
V: TRBV29-1
CDR3: CSVAIAGSHEQFF

J: TRBJ2-3
size: NA
V: TRBV7-3
CDR3: CARMELAGVSNTQYF

J: TRBJ1-3
size: many
V: TRBV12-3/TRBV12-4
CDR3: CASSLSRESTIYF

J: TRBJ1-5
size: NA
V: TRBV30
CDR3: CAWSGGQGTSAQHF